This T cell receptor beta chain came from a study of patients and donors after allogeneic stem cell transplantation. TCRdb ran MiXCR on the RT-PCR reads and lists one entry per CDR3 protein. The sample has fewer than 500,000 distinct CDR3 sequences, more than 15% seen once. This TCR came from a human donor who was either an allogeneic HSCT recipient or a stem cell or donor lymphocyte infusion donor (not recorded which). It is not recorded whose cells these are; they may come from a transplant donor. Sequencing was carried out using blood, either unsorted or a sorted T cell fraction (not recorded which).

The chain's CDR3 is CASSLVGTSINEQFF. The CDR3 region has the DNA TGCGCCAGCAGCTTGGTCGGGACTAGCATAAATGAGCAGTTCTTC. The rearrangement joins TRBV5-1 to TRBJ2-1; 9 nucleotides line up with TRBD2. The CDR3 is 15 residues long. Trimming took 0 bases from V and 7 from J; bases not matched to a gene: 5. Germline-derived CDR1 and CDR2 are SGHRS and YFSETQ.